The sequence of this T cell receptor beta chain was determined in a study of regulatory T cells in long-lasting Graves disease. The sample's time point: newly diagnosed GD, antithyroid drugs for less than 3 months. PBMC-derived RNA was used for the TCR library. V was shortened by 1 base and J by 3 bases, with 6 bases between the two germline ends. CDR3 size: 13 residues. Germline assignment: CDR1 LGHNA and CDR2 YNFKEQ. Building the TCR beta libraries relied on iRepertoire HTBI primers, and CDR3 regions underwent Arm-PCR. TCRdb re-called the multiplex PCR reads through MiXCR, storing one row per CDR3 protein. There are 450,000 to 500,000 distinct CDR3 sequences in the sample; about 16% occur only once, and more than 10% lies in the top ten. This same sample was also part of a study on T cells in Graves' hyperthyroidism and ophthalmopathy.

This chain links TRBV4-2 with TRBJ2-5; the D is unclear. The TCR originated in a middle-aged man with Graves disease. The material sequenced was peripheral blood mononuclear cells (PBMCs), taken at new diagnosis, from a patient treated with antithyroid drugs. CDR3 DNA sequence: TGTGCCAGCAGCCAAGGAAATGAAGAGACCCAGTACTTC. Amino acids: CASSQGNEETQYF.